The 17 T cell receptor beta chains in this list originate from one sample, sequenced in a study of blood T cell repertoires in COVID-19. TCRdb's table, derived via immunoSEQ multiplex PCR, lists solely in-frame clones and lacks some. There are hundreds of thousands of clones in the sample; 75% to 85% occur only once, and about an eighth lies in the top ten. The sample consisted of peripheral blood. The receptors originated from a woman in her sixties or seventies with active or convalescent COVID-19.

V gene TRBV7-6 combines with J gene TRBJ1-6; 9 bases map to TRBD1. Trimming at V came to 6 bases and at J to 4 bases, leaving 4 bases not matched to a gene. The CDR3 contains 15 residues. Germline loops: CDR1 SGHVS, CDR2 FNYEAQ. This CDR3 is CASREGQGYNSPLHF. CDR3 in DNA: TGTGCCAGCAGGGAAGGACAGGGGTATAATTCACCCCTCCACTTT.

This clone was detected only once. The chain combines TRBV28 with TRBJ2-2; TRBD2 matches at 9 bases. V lost 1 base, J lost 4 bases, and 1 base stayed unmatched. CDR1 is MDHEN and CDR2 is SYDVKM in the germline V gene. The CDR3 is 15 amino acids. CDR3 sequence reads: CASSLSAGGTGELFF. DNA for the CDR3: TGTGCCAGCAGTTTATCAGCGGGGGGCACCGGGGAGCTGTTTTTT. The entire variable domain, with the rest obtained from reference TRBV28 and TRBJ2-2, is as follows: DVKVTQSSRYLVKRTGEKVFLECVQDMDHENMFWYRQDPGLGLRLIYFSYDVKMKEKGDIPEGYSVSREKKERFSLILESASTNQTSMYLCASSLSAGGTGELFFGEGSRLTVL.

The chain uses TRBV30 and TRBJ1-3; possibly TRBD1 for D (5 bases). CDR1 is GTSNPN and CDR2 is SVGIG in the germline V gene (reference sequence). V was pared by 7 bases and J by 3 bases, with 16 bases between. This CDR3 is 14 amino acids long. The CDR3 DNA reads as TGTGCCTACGCCGGAGGGGTACGTGGAAACACCATATATTTT. It yields the protein CAYAGGVRGNTIYF.

The chain recombines TRBV12-3 or TRBV12-4 with TRBJ1-2, with D perhaps TRBD1 (6 bases). V was clipped by 8 bases and J by 8 bases, with 12 bases between them. There are 11 residues in the CDR3. CDR3 amino acids: CASGWGRGYTF. The CDR3 coding sequence is TGTGCCAGCGGGTGGGGGCGAGGCTACACCTTC.

As concerns this clone: This same CDR3 is encoded by further DNA sequences in the sample. V is TRBV3-1 (or the pseudogene TRBV3-2) and J is TRBJ1-1; D gene ambiguous. V lost 2 bases to trimming and J lost 5 bases, with 9 bases between them. CDR3 length: 13 residues. CDR1 and CDR2 (germline): LGHDT, YNNKEL (reference sequence). Here the CDR3 reads CASSQISGTEAFF. The CDR3 nucleotides are TGTGCCAGCAGCCAAATTTCCGGGACTGAAGCTTTCTTT.

The DNA of the CDR3 is TGTGCCAGTAGTAAAGGCGGGGTAATCACTGAAGCTTTCTTT. This translates into CASSKGGVITEAFF. The rearrangement uses TRBV19 and TRBJ1-1; no definite D call. The V gene lost 4 bases and the J gene lost 4 bases, with 13 bases spanning the gap. The CDR3 runs to 14 residues. Germline CDR1 LNHDA, CDR2 SQIVND (reference sequence).

This clone was seen only once. This chain uses TRBV9 with TRBJ2-3; 11 nucleotides match TRBD2. Germline V gene sequence: CDR1 SGDLS, CDR2 YYNGEE. With V trimmed by 3 bases and J by 4 bases, 7 bases remained unmatched. The CDR3 spans 16 residues. The CDR3 sequence is CASSGSSGGASDTQYF. CDR3 in DNA: TGTGCCAGCAGCGGGAGTAGCGGGGGGGCCTCAGATACGCAGTATTTT.

The chain couples TRBV29-1 to TRBJ1-2, with D perhaps matching TRBD1 (6 bases). V shed 3 bases and J shed 1 base, with 12 bases lying between them. The CDR3 runs to 14 residues. The germline CDR1 and CDR2 sequences are SQVTM and ANQGSEA. CDR3 protein: CSVEQQGVNYGYTF. The CDR3 DNA reads as TGCAGCGTTGAGCAACAGGGTGTTAACTATGGCTACACCTTC.

This clone was found once. The rearrangement uses TRBV19 and TRBJ2-1; D call uncertain. Germline V lookup: CDR1 LNHDA, CDR2 SQIVND (reference sequence). The V end was cut by 8 bases, the J end by 0 bases, with 8 bases between. CDR3 size: 13 residues. Here the CDR3 reads CASGRSSYNEQFF. In nucleotides, the CDR3 is TGTGCCAGTGGTCGCAGCTCCTACAATGAGCAGTTCTTC.

This chain uses TRBV7-8 with TRBJ2-6; TRBD1 matches 7 bases. V was clipped by 5 bases and J by 0 bases; unmatched bases: 10. CDR3 size: 18 residues. Germline-derived CDR1 and CDR2 are SGHVS and FQNEAQ. In nucleotides, the CDR3 is TGTGCCAGCAGCAAACGTCGGGACAGTTCCTCTGGGGCCAACGTCCTGACTTTC. Its protein is CASSKRRDSSSGANVLTF.

This clone showed up just a few times. The chain has TRBV24-1 and TRBJ2-3; 10 nucleotides line up with TRBD2. After removal of 3 bases from V and 4 bases from J, the junction contained 0 bases not matched to a gene. Germline CDR1 reads KGHDR; CDR2 reads SFDVKD. This CDR3 spans 14 amino acids. The CDR3 nucleotides are TGTGCCACCAGTGATAGCGGGGGGGCAGATACGCAGTATTTT. Translating it yields CATSDSGGADTQYF.

This clone was seen more than once but under ten times. The chain combines TRBV11-3 with TRBJ2-7, with 7 bases lining up with TRBD2. V gave up 6 bases and J gave up 0 bases; unmatched junction bases: 2. The CDR3 runs to 13 residues. CDR1 and CDR2 from the germline V gene are SGHNT and YENEEA. CDR3 DNA sequence: TGTGCCAGCAGTCGGGGGGTCTCCTACGAGCAGTACTTC. This gives the protein CASSRGVSYEQYF.

The V gene is TRBV28, the J gene TRBJ2-7, with TRBD1 matching over 7 bases. CDR3 size: 13 residues. CDR1 and CDR2 (germline): MDHEN, SYDVKM. The trim removed 6 bases at V and 3 bases at J, leaving 5 bases unmatched. This CDR3 is CASSGTDVYEQYF. CDR3 in DNA: TGTGCCAGCAGCGGGACAGATGTCTACGAGCAGTACTTC.

This chain links TRBV5-4 with TRBJ2-2; 8 bases are a match to TRBD1. Germline V gene sequence: CDR1 SGHNT, CDR2 YYREEE (reference sequence). The V and J ends lost 5 bases and 5 bases, in that order; junction bases with no gene match: 8. This CDR3 is built from 15 residues. Here the CDR3 DNA reads TGTGCCAGCAGACCCGGACAGGGAGAGACCGGGGAGCTGTTTTTT. Its translation: CASRPGQGETGELFF.

The chain couples TRBV19 to TRBJ2-2; 10 bases map to TRBD2. Germline trimming cut 3 bases from V and 7 bases from J; bases unmatched to any gene: 5. The germline V gene encodes CDR1 LNHDA and CDR2 SQIVND (reference sequence). CDR3 size: 15 residues. The CDR3 loop reads CASSISSGGDGELFF. The CDR3 DNA is TGTGCCAGTAGTATCTCTAGCGGGGGAGACGGGGAGCTGTTTTTT. Full variable domain (outside the CDR3, taken from reference TRBV19 and TRBJ2-2): DGGITQSPKYLFRKEGQNVTLSCEQNLNHDAMYWYRQDPGQGLRLIYYSQIVNDFQKGDIAEGYSVSREKKESFPLTVTSAQKNPTAFYLCASSISSGGDGELFFGEGSRLTVL.

This chain links TRBV6-2 or TRBV6-3 with TRBJ2-7; 7 nucleotides agree with TRBD1. Germline trimming cut 5 bases from V and 0 bases from J; bases unmatched to any gene: 10. Germline lookup yields CDR1 MNHEY and CDR2 SVGEGT. This CDR3 is built from 16 residues. This CDR3 is CASSHTGVGASYEQYF. The CDR3 DNA reads TGTGCCAGCAGTCACACAGGGGTTGGGGCCTCCTACGAGCAGTACTTC.

Only a few counts were recorded for this clone. The chain uses TRBV30 and TRBJ1-6; no clear D gene. V lost 3 bases and J 4 bases, leaving 10 bases between the germline ends. CDR3 length: 14 amino acids. The V gene's germline CDR1 is GTSNPN and CDR2 SVGIG (reference sequence). The CDR3: CAWRGEFYNSPLHF. For the CDR3, the DNA is TGTGCCTGGAGGGGAGAGTTTTATAATTCACCCCTCCACTTT.